This TCR beta chain derives from a study of radiation and T cells in renal cell carcinoma. Overall study results and limits: Compared with controls, irradiated tumors had more, larger dominant CDR3 motifs.

A word on this clone: Its antigen is as yet unknown.

CDR1 and CDR2 from the germline V gene are SEHNR and FQNEAQ (reference sequence). The CDR3 length is 15 residues. V lost 1 base and J 0 bases, leaving 4 bases between the germline ends. Documented treatment: treatment-naive control, cytoreductive nephrectomy. Libraries were prepared by immunoSEQ multiplex PCR; TCRdb keeps only in-frame clonotypes and omits some of them. Of fewer than 10,000 clones listed, 65% are singletons. The source material was tumor tissue, sampled from a patient whose treatment was nephrectomy without radiotherapy. The source is a woman between 70 and 85 years old with renal cell carcinoma. The chain couples TRBV7-9 to TRBJ2-6; D call uncertain. CDR3 sequence (DNA): TGTGCCAGCAGCTTAGGCAGCTCTGGGGCCAACGTCCTGACTTTC. Translating it yields CASSLGSSGANVLTF.